A selection of T cell receptor beta chains follows, all from one sample in a study of blood T cells in healthy people across ages. TCRdb ran MiXCR on the 5' RACE reads and lists one entry per CDR3 protein. Of 1,300,000 or so distinct CDR3 sequences detected, roughly 64% appear once; the ten largest clones hold over 6.5%. Sequenced material: blood. These receptors all stem from a man between 18 and 35 years old in good health. Each CDR3 is given with its conserved first and last residue. The D gene is left open where the match is weak. Size is omitted from some rows. Given values are once, few, many or a class for expanded clones.

cdr3_aa cdr3_nt d_call v_call clone_size j_call
CASSVRGRVDEKLFF TGTGCCAGCAGCGTCAGGGGGCGAGTAGATGAAAAACTGTTTTTT TRBD1 TRBV3-1 . TRBJ1-4
CASSYRLKGYQETQYF TGTGCCAGCAGTTACCGGCTCAAAGGGTACCAAGAGACCCAGTACTTC . TRBV6-2/TRBV6-3 . TRBJ2-5
CASSAYGTLNTGELFF TGTGCCAGCAGCGCCTACGGGACCTTAAACACCGGGGAGCTGTTTTTT . TRBV5-6 . TRBJ2-2
CSAQTVYQETQYF TGCAGTGCGCAGACGGTGTACCAAGAGACCCAGTACTTC . TRBV20-1 few TRBJ2-5
CASSKPFGNPETQYF TGTGCTAGCAGTAAGCCCTTCGGGAACCCAGAGACCCAGTACTTC . TRBV12-3/TRBV12-4 . TRBJ2-5
CASSEGAGAGQPQHF TGTGCCAGCAGTGAGGGGGCAGGGGCAGGTCAGCCCCAGCATTTT . TRBV25-1 . TRBJ1-5
CASSPGWAGEQYF TGTGCCAGCAGTCCCGGGTGGGCCGGGGAGCAGTACTTC . TRBV27 . TRBJ2-7
CASSLEYLTGELFF TGTGCCAGCAGCTTAGAGTACCTCACCGGGGAGCTGTTTTTT . TRBV7-2 few TRBJ2-2
CASSSPGHKEKLFF TGTGCCAGCAGCTCGCCGGGACATAAGGAAAAACTGTTTTTT . TRBV7-2 . TRBJ1-4
CASSFVEPGSGVPFF TGTGCCAGCAGTTTTGTGGAGCCTGGTAGCGGGGTTCCGTTCTTC TRBD2 TRBV12-3/TRBV12-4 once TRBJ2-1
CARGAGGGNTEAFF TGTGCCAGGGGGGCAGGCGGGGGGAACACTGAAGCTTTCTTT . TRBV2 . TRBJ1-1
CASSPTGGRSYEQYF TGTGCCAGCAGCCCCACGGGAGGGCGCTCCTACGAGCAGTACTTC TRBD2 TRBV6-1 . TRBJ2-7
CSAAGSSGFSGTDTQYF TGCAGTGCAGCGGGGAGTAGCGGGTTTTCAGGCACAGATACGCAGTATTTT TRBD2 TRBV20-1 once TRBJ2-3
CASIGTSLSYNEQYF TGTGCCAGCATCGGGACCTCCCTATCCTACAATGAGCAGTACTTC . TRBV6-6 . TRBJ2-7
CASSLQGFSDYEQYF TGTGCCAGCAGTTTACAAGGGTTTTCGGACTACGAGCAGTACTTC . TRBV27 . TRBJ2-7
CASSIKGRNTEAFF TGTGCCAGTAGCATAAAGGGCAGAAACACTGAAGCTTTCTTT . TRBV19 . TRBJ1-1
CASGFNPETQYF TGTGCTAGTGGATTCAATCCGGAGACCCAGTACTTC . TRBV12-5 few TRBJ2-5
CASSKITDSFYGYTF TGTGCCAGCAGTAAGATAACCGATTCATTCTATGGCTACACCTTC . TRBV6-5 . TRBJ1-2
CASSLAHRASGANVLTF TGTGCCAGCAGCTTAGCCCACCGGGCCTCTGGGGCCAACGTCCTGACTTTC . TRBV7-9 . TRBJ2-6
CASSLWAGHSLKYF TGTGCCAGCAGTTTATGGGCGGGACACAGTTTGAAGTACTTC . TRBV27 . TRBJ2-5
CASSVGGVSEQYF TGTGCCAGCAGTGTGGGCGGGGTGAGCGAGCAGTACTTC . TRBV2 . TRBJ2-7
CASSVDADTQYF TGTGCCAGCAGCGTCGACGCAGATACGCAGTATTTT . TRBV5-5 once TRBJ2-3
CAISHNIYEQYF TGTGCCATCAGTCATAACATCTACGAGCAGTACTTC . TRBV10-3 . TRBJ2-7
CASSDSAGLQETQYF TGTGCCAGCTCCGACTCAGCGGGTCTACAAGAGACCCAGTACTTC . TRBV3-1 . TRBJ2-5
CATSDSGLAQETQYF TGTGCCACCAGTGACTCCGGACTAGCCCAAGAGACCCAGTACTTC TRBD2 TRBV24-1 . TRBJ2-5
CSAAEGQASYEQYF TGCAGTGCGGCGGAGGGACAGGCAAGCTACGAGCAGTACTTC TRBD1 TRBV20-1 . TRBJ2-7
CSARLTATDTQYF TGCAGTGCTAGGTTGACAGCCACAGATACGCAGTATTTT . TRBV20-1 . TRBJ2-3
CSARDRRGTKETQYF TGCAGTGCTAGAGATCGTCGCGGGACTAAAGAGACCCAGTACTTC TRBD2 TRBV20-1 . TRBJ2-5
CASSFFGGNEQFF TGTGCCAGCAGTTTTTTCGGGGGCAATGAGCAGTTCTTC . TRBV27 . TRBJ2-1
CASGTSGGELFF TGTGCCAGCGGGACTTCGGGCGGGGAGCTGTTTTTT . TRBV27 . TRBJ2-2
CASSQERMDSSYGYTF TGTGCCAGCAGCCAAGAGAGAATGGACAGCAGCTATGGCTACACCTTC . TRBV4-2 . TRBJ1-2
CASSLATSAGANVLTF TGTGCCAGCAGCCTAGCGACGTCGGCCGGGGCCAACGTCCTGACTTTC . TRBV7-8 . TRBJ2-6
CASSLFAPQETQYF TGTGCCAGCAGCTTGTTTGCGCCCCAAGAGACCCAGTACTTC . TRBV13 . TRBJ2-5
CSAPPPQGYYGYTF TGCAGTGCCCCACCCCCACAGGGCTACTATGGCTACACCTTC . TRBV20-1 . TRBJ1-2
CASSLGIRSNQPQHF TGTGCCAGCAGTCTAGGGATCAGGAGCAATCAGCCCCAGCATTTT . TRBV28 . TRBJ1-5
CASSWGRGRTDTQYF TGTGCCAGCAGCTGGGGGCGGGGCCGCACAGATACGCAGTATTTT . TRBV7-8 . TRBJ2-3
CSGTGGIGVQYF TGCAGTGGTACAGGGGGCATAGGGGTCCAGTACTTC TRBD1 TRBV20-1 . TRBJ2-5
CASSDERGSYEQYF TGTGCCAGCAGTGACGAGCGGGGGAGCTACGAGCAGTACTTC TRBD2 TRBV28 . TRBJ2-7
CASSKVKGVNEKLFF TGTGCCAGCAGCAAAGTTAAAGGGGTTAATGAAAAACTGTTTTTT . TRBV21-1 few TRBJ1-4
CASSPGEGDTQYF TGTGCCAGCAGTCCCGGTGAGGGGGATACGCAGTATTTT . TRBV6-1 . TRBJ2-3
CASSPWGDRVYEQYF TGTGCCAGCAGCCCTTGGGGGGATCGGGTCTACGAGCAGTACTTC . TRBV7-2 few TRBJ2-7
CASSQQMNQPQHF TGCGCCAGCAGCCAACAGATGAATCAGCCCCAGCATTTT . TRBV4-1 . TRBJ1-5
CASSLLRDAVYEQYF TGTGCCAGCAGTCTCCTCCGGGACGCCGTCTACGAGCAGTACTTC . TRBV6-5 . TRBJ2-7
CASSPVPVGTDTQYF TGTGCCAGCAGCCCCGTTCCGGTCGGCACAGATACGCAGTATTTT . TRBV3-1 . TRBJ2-3
CASSQAHPTYEQYF TGCGCCAGCAGCCAAGCTCACCCAACCTACGAGCAGTACTTC . TRBV4-3 . TRBJ2-7
CASRTDYNSPLHF TGTGCCAGCAGGACAGATTATAATTCACCCCTCCACTTT . TRBV7-9 few TRBJ1-6
CSATSDRRNYGYTF TGCAGTGCCACATCGGACAGGCGAAACTATGGCTACACCTTC TRBD1 TRBV20-1 . TRBJ1-2
CSAIPPGANVLTF TGCAGTGCCATACCACCTGGGGCCAACGTCCTGACTTTC . TRBV20-1 . TRBJ2-6
CATSTDFRDTQYF TGTGCCACCAGCACCGATTTTCGGGATACGCAGTATTTT . TRBV15 . TRBJ2-3